This record concerns one T cell receptor (beta chain) sequence. Its antigen is as yet unknown. This sample stems from a study of CD4 T cells in relation to SARS-CoV-2 and coronaviruses. Broader study findings: In around 60% of donors, memory CD4+ clonotypes crossrecognized SARS-CoV-2 and at least one common cold coronavirus spike.

The CDR3 consists of 16 residues. The germline V gene has CDR1 LNHDA and CDR2 SQIVND (reference sequence). Trimming stripped 5 bases from V and 4 bases from J, with 20 bases between. Unexposed donor CD4+ T cells date from about 2010-2018, before the COVID-19 pandemic. CD4+ T cells were isolated from the cells after more than 8 days of culture. Half the medium was replaced with IL-2 medium on days 3 and 7. This table comes from immunoSEQ multiplex PCR, and its TCRdb copy is limited to in-frame clones, with some not included. Among about 29,000 clones listed, 60% to 85% were seen once. The chain has TRBV19 and TRBJ1-1, with D possibly TRBD1 on 5 matching bases. The sequence was collected from a human donor in good health. The sequencing sample was made of CD4+ T cells from PBMCs, cultured in vitro. The CDR3 reads CASSLRGSRAGTEAFF. The CDR3 nucleotides are TGTGCCAGTAGTCTCCGAGGGAGCAGGGCAGGCACTGAAGCTTTCTTT.